This TCR beta chain was recorded in a study of blood T cells in healthy people across ages. Broader study findings: Estimates of total diversity, which came from one million sequenced T cells, were considered to be underestimates.

In the case of this clonotype: Its matching antigen is unknown.

The V end lost 1 base, the J end lost 0 bases, and 9 bases lay between the germline ends. The V gene's germline CDR1 is SGHTA and CDR2 FQGNSA. The CDR3 extends over 15 amino acids. A second PCR of about 6 to 12 cycles used a sample-barcoded 5' primer and a J-beta primer mix. TCRdb re-called the 5' RACE reads with MiXCR, one entry per CDR3 protein. The table lists 1.5 million to 2 million distinct CDR3 sequences, roughly 52% of them singletons. The rearrangement uses TRBV7-2 and TRBJ1-1; D is unresolved. This receptor was obtained from a woman aged 40 to 50 in good health. Material for sequencing was blood. The CDR3 sequence is CASSLGGILNTEAFF. The CDR3 region has the DNA TGTGCCAGCAGCTTAGGTGGCATACTGAACACTGAAGCTTTCTTT.